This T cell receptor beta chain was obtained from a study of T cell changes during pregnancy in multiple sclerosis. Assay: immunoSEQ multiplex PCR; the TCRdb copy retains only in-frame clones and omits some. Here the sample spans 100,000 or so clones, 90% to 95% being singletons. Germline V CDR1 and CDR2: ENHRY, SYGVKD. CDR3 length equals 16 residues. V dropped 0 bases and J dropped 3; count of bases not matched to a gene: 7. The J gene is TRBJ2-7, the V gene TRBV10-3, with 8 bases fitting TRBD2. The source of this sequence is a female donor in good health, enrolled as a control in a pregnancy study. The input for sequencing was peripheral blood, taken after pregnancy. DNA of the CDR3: TGTGCCATCAGTGAGTCTTCGGGGGGGGTGAGCTACGAGCAGTACTTC. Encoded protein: CAISESSGGVSYEQYF.